The 26 T cell receptor beta chains below all came from one sample that was sequenced in a study of vaccination and CD4 T cells after COVID-19 (dated by TCRdb to between 2021 and 2023). Read against the paper, the sample's time point label means: late sampling 161 to 241 days after vaccination in a few convalescent patients. This sample's treatment or condition label indicates: roughly 10-day PBMC culture with coronavirus spike peptide pools or control peptides (ViraFEST assay). The method was PCR. TCRdb lists the instrument as Illumina iSeq 100. DNA from cultured CD4+ T cells underwent TCR sequencing with the Oncomine TCR Beta short-read assay at the Johns Hopkins FTIC core. Using fastp at Q25 and MiXCR, TCRdb reprocessed the public reads and kept productive beta chains. Entries are consolidated by CDR3 protein sequence, retaining the most common genes and DNA. The sample table lists around 25,000 distinct CDR3 sequences, more than 25% of them with a count of one. The ten largest clones take up less than 4% of the sample.

The antigens these receptors bind are not known. The sequencing used CD4+ T cells from blood, cultured in vitro, collected about 7 months after SARS-CoV-2 vaccination. These receptors were collected from a human donor who had recovered from COVID-19.

This clonotype showed up just a few times. The chain joins TRBV7-9 to TRBJ2-3, with 12 bases identical to TRBD2. Unmatched junction bases numbered 2, after V lost 6 bases and J lost 4 bases. CDR1 and CDR2 (germline): SEHNR, FQNEAQ (reference sequence). This CDR3 is built from 14 residues. CDR3 in DNA: TGTGCCAGCAGGACTAGCGGGAGTGCAGATACGCAGTATTTT. Amino acids: CASRTSGSADTQYF.

This clonotype was counted only a few times. CDR3 bases: TGTGCCAGCAGCGCGACTAGCGGAGGCACAGATACGCAGTATTTT. Its protein is CASSATSGGTDTQYF. The chain joins TRBV6-1 to TRBJ2-3; 9 nucleotides agree with TRBD2. V lost 6 bases to trimming and J lost 1 base; unmatched junction nucleotides: 5. CDR1 is MNHNS and CDR2 is SASEGT in the germline V gene. The CDR3 loop spans 15 amino acids.

This clonotype was found a few times. The chain has TRBV27 and TRBJ2-1; 11 nucleotides agree with TRBD2. The CDR3 runs 19 residues. The V and J ends lost 5 bases and 6 bases, in that order; junction bases with no gene match: 18. Per the germline V gene, CDR1 is MNHEY and CDR2 is SMNVEV (reference sequence). The CDR3 is CASSTRLAGSGLGLNEQFF. CDR3 DNA: TGTGCCAGCAGTACCCGACTAGCGGGGAGTGGTCTGGGTCTCAATGAGCAGTTCTTC.

This clonotype was detected once. The chain joins TRBV4-3 to TRBJ2-3; the D gene is possibly TRBD2 (5 bases). The CDR3 extends over 13 amino acids. CDR1 and CDR2 from the germline V gene are LGHNA and YSLEER. V was pared by 4 bases and J by 5 bases, with 10 bases between. The DNA of the CDR3 is TGCGCCAGCAGCCTAAGGAGGAGAGATACGCAGTATTTT. Amino acids: CASSLRRRDTQYF.

The chain carries TRBV2 and TRBJ2-1; D is perhaps TRBD2 (6 bases). The CDR3 totals 13 residues. CDR1 is SNHLY and CDR2 is FYNNEI in the germline V gene. With 8 bases removed from V and 6 bases from J, the gap between germline ends came to 14 bases. The CDR3 sequence is CASSVGRLNEQFF. The DNA for the CDR3 is TGTGCCAGCTCAGTTGGGAGGCTCAATGAGCAGTTCTTC.

The chain employs TRBV28 and TRBJ2-7; D unclear. The V gene's germline CDR1 is MDHEN and CDR2 SYDVKM. The CDR3 runs 13 residues. Between the trimmed V and J ends, which lost 5 bases and 7 bases, there was a span of 15 bases. The CDR3 coding sequence is TGTGCCAGCAGTACCCCTTCGGAATATGAGCAGTACTTC. Its protein is CASSTPSEYEQYF.

The chain couples TRBV20-1 to TRBJ2-6, with D perhaps matching TRBD2 (5 bases). The V end lost 6 bases, the J end lost 4 bases, and 13 bases lay between the germline ends. There are 14 residues in the CDR3. CDR1 DFQATT and CDR2 SNEGSKA come from the germline V gene (reference sequence). The CDR3 DNA is TGCAGTGCCGGGGTCTTTCCCGGGGCCAACGTCCTGACTTTC. Amino acids: CSAGVFPGANVLTF.

This rearrangement joins TRBV5-8 to TRBJ1-1; D may be TRBD1 (5 bases). This CDR3 comprises 16 residues. Trimming pared 0 bases from V and 4 bases from J, leaving 16 bases between. CDR1 is SGHTS and CDR2 is YDEGEE in the germline V gene. The CDR3, as DNA: TGTGCCAGCAGCTTGGGGTACCCTCAAAGGGGCACTGAAGCTTTCTTT. Translated: CASSLGYPQRGTEAFF. The complete variable domain, with remaining parts taken from reference TRBV5-8 and TRBJ1-1, reads EAGVTQSPTHLIKTRGQQATLRCSPISGHTSVYWYQQALGLGLQFLLWYDEGEERNRGNFPPRFSGRQFPNYSSELNVNALELEDSALYLCASSLGYPQRGTEAFFGQGTRLTVV.

This clonotype was counted a few times. The chain couples TRBV20-1 to TRBJ2-5, with TRBD2 matching 12 bases. The CDR3 has 15 residues. The V and J ends lost 5 bases and 5 bases, in that order; junction bases with no gene match: 9. Germline V lookup: CDR1 DFQATT, CDR2 SNEGSKA (reference sequence). CDR3 coding DNA: TGCAGTGCTCTTAAACTAGCGGGAGGTCGTGAGACCCAGTACTTC. It is translated as CSALKLAGGRETQYF.

The chain uses TRBV6-1 and TRBJ2-3, with 8 bases that match TRBD2. Germline V gene data show CDR1 as MNHNS and CDR2 as SASEGT. The CDR3 contains 14 residues. V trimming: 7 bases; J trimming: 4 bases; junction bases outside the gene matches: 7. CDR3 nucleotides: TGTGCCAGCAAGGTGACTAGCGACTCAGATACGCAGTATTTT. This sequence encodes CASKVTSDSDTQYF.

This clonotype appeared a few times. The rearrangement links TRBV25-1 to TRBJ2-5; unclear D gene. CDR1 and CDR2 (germline): MGHDK, SYGVNS. Trimming took off 4 bases at V and 2 bases at J, with 11 bases between the two ends. This CDR3 contains 14 residues. The CDR3 spells CASSATRIQETQYF. The CDR3 coding sequence is TGTGCCAGCAGTGCGACACGAATACAAGAGACCCAGTACTTC.

The genes are TRBV5-1 and TRBJ2-7; the match to TRBD2 covers 9 bases. Trimming removed 2 bases from V and 5 bases from J; junction bases left unmatched: 2. CDR1 and CDR2 (germline): SGHRS, YFSETQ. CDR3 length: 13 amino acids. As DNA, the CDR3 is TGCGCCAGCAGCTTAAAGCGGGAGGACGAGCAGTACTTC. It is translated as CASSLKREDEQYF.

There are a few counts of this clonotype. The V and J genes are TRBV20-1 and TRBJ2-1, with D possibly TRBD1 on 6 matching bases. With 1 base removed from V and 2 bases from J, the gap between germline ends came to 15 bases. The germline CDR1 and CDR2 sequences are DFQATT and SNEGSKA (reference sequence). The CDR3 is made up of 16 amino acids. This chain's CDR3 is CSARVSEGVPYNEQFF. The CDR3 DNA sequence: TGCAGTGCTAGAGTTTCCGAGGGGGTTCCCTACAATGAGCAGTTCTTC.

This clonotype was detected only a few times. This chain uses TRBV28 with TRBJ2-3, with a weak D call TRBD2 (5 bases). The germline gives CDR1 MDHEN, CDR2 SYDVKM. V lost 6 bases and J lost 3, with 10 bases in between. The CDR3 totals 13 residues. The CDR3 coding sequence is TGTGCCAGCAGCCCCGGGATGACAGATACGCAGTATTTT. Its protein product is CASSPGMTDTQYF.

This chain uses TRBV6-2 or TRBV6-3 with TRBJ2-1, with D tentatively TRBD1 (6 bases). This CDR3 spans 15 amino acids. Germline assignment: CDR1 MNHEY and CDR2 SVGEGT. Trimming shortened V by 0 bases and J by 8 bases, and 14 bases separated the two germline ends. CDR3 coding DNA: TGTGCCAGCAGTTACTCGAGTCAGGGGCGCGATGAGCAGTTCTTC. Translated: CASSYSSQGRDEQFF.

This clonotype has more than one count but fewer than ten. The chain joins TRBV6-5 to TRBJ2-1; 10 bases fit TRBD1. Per the germline V gene, CDR1 is MNHEY and CDR2 is SVGAGI. The J segment lost 8 bases and the V segment lost 2 bases, leaving 6 bases of the junction unmatched. The CDR3 spans 15 residues. CDR3 bases: TGTGCCAGCAGTTACCAGGGACAGGGGATGGATGAGCAGTTCTTC. It is translated as CASSYQGQGMDEQFF.

This chain connects TRBV25-1 to TRBJ1-2; possibly TRBD1 for D (5 bases). Looked up from germline, CDR1 is MGHDK and CDR2 is SYGVNS. V gave up 1 base and J gave up 3 bases, with 9 bases separating them. This CDR3 is built from 14 residues. The CDR3 is CASSESGTHYGYTF. In DNA form, the CDR3 reads TGTGCCAGCAGTGAATCCGGGACCCACTATGGCTACACCTTC.

This clonotype was picked up a small number of times. The chain is built from TRBV20-1 and TRBJ1-1, with TRBD1 as a possible D gene (6 bases). V shed 2 bases and J shed 1 base, with 14 bases lying between them. CDR1 DFQATT and CDR2 SNEGSKA come from the germline V gene (reference sequence). This CDR3 spans 15 amino acids. For the CDR3, the DNA is TGCAGTGCTAGACCCAACAGGGTGTCGAACACTGAAGCTTTCTTT. Encoded protein: CSARPNRVSNTEAFF.

V gene TRBV29-1 combines with J gene TRBJ2-3, with D hard to call. CDR1 and CDR2 from the germline V gene are SQVTM and ANQGSEA. The V end lost 3 bases, the J end lost 6 bases, and 16 bases lay between the germline ends. The CDR3 is 14 amino acids. The CDR3 DNA reads TGCAGCGTTGAGCCCTCTTCACAGACCGATACGCAGTATTTT. Amino acid sequence: CSVEPSSQTDTQYF.

The chain links TRBV28 to TRBJ1-2; possibly TRBD1 for D (5 bases). CDR1 and CDR2 from the germline V gene are MDHEN and SYDVKM. Trimming took off 1 base at V and 6 bases at J, with 9 bases between the two ends. This CDR3 comprises 13 residues. The CDR3: CASSLYGTHGYTF. DNA of the CDR3: TGTGCCAGCAGTTTATACGGGACCCATGGCTACACCTTC.

This clonotype came up a few times. The genes are TRBV6-1 and TRBJ2-7; 8 nucleotides agree with TRBD1. V lost 5 bases, J lost 4 bases, and 7 bases stayed unmatched. Germline CDR1 and CDR2: MNHNS and SASEGT. CDR3 length equals 14 residues. DNA for the CDR3: TGTGCCAGCAGTAGGGGACAGGAGATATACGAGCAGTACTTC. Its protein is CASSRGQEIYEQYF.

This clonotype was detected a few times. The chain joins TRBV20-1 to TRBJ2-6; no clear D. This CDR3 comprises 14 residues. Germline V lookup: CDR1 DFQATT, CDR2 SNEGSKA (reference sequence). V gave up 3 bases and J gave up 0 bases, with 6 bases separating them. The CDR3 DNA is TGCAGTGCTAGGCGGCTCTCTGGGGCCAACGTCCTGACTTTC. Translating gives CSARRLSGANVLTF.

This sequence joins TRBV7-8 and TRBJ2-1, with 7 bases that match TRBD2. This CDR3 is built from 16 residues. Germline V gene sequence: CDR1 SGHVS, CDR2 FQNEAQ. J gave up 1 base and V 6 bases, and 9 bases lay outside the gene matches. For the CDR3, the DNA is TGTGCCAGCAGACTATCGGGTAGCGGGTCCTACAATGAGCAGTTCTTC. Translated, it gives CASRLSGSGSYNEQFF.

This clonotype was observed a handful of times. The chain couples TRBV20-1 to TRBJ1-1; 7 bases are shared with TRBD1. This CDR3 comprises 12 residues. Trimming cost V 5 bases and J 7 bases; bases outside gene matches: 7. Germline lookup yields CDR1 DFQATT and CDR2 SNEGSKA (reference sequence). The CDR3 loop is CSAPTGPSEAFF. The CDR3 coding sequence is TGCAGTGCTCCGACAGGGCCAAGTGAAGCTTTCTTT.

V gene TRBV4-2 combines with J gene TRBJ2-7; 11 positions match TRBD2. The junction had 8 bases not matched to a gene; V was cut back by 0 bases and J by 4 bases. The CDR3 has 17 amino acids. CDR1 and CDR2 from the germline V gene are LGHNA and YNFKEQ. The CDR3 sequence: CASSQDRVLAGVYEQYF. The CDR3 DNA is TGTGCCAGCAGCCAAGACAGGGTACTAGCGGGAGTGTACGAGCAGTACTTC.

This clonotype appeared a few times. V usage is TRBV27 and J usage is TRBJ1-1; 9 bases are shared with TRBD1. The CDR3 is made up of 13 amino acids. V was clipped by 5 bases and J by 8 bases; unmatched bases: 6. CDR1 is MNHEY, CDR2 SMNVEV, per germline (reference sequence). The CDR3 nucleotides read TGTGCCAGCAGTCCTTGGACAGGGGACGAAGCTTTCTTT. Translating gives CASSPWTGDEAFF.